One sample yielded the 27 T cell receptor beta chains listed below, sequenced in a study of Ad26.COV2.S vaccination and SARS-CoV-2 variants. Specified treatment: 15 to 20 received Ad26.COV2.S at low or high dose, single or two shots; about 5 received placebo; per-sample allocation not given. Sampling took place 63 days after the first vaccine or placebo injection. Generated by immunoSEQ multiplex PCR, the TCRdb table keeps only in-frame clones and is missing some. The sample records about 350,000 clones, roughly 91% being singletons. Source: peripheral blood, taken in a trial of Ad26.COV2.S vaccine versus placebo. The receptors here all came from a person aged 18-65 years who received the Ad26.COV2.S COVID-19 vaccine or a placebo.

The chain uses TRBV11-2 and TRBJ2-3; the D gene is possibly TRBD1 (5 bases). The CDR3 sequence is 15 residues long. Trimming cost V 5 bases and J 5 bases, with 17 bases left between them. Per germline, CDR1 SGHAT and CDR2 FQNNGV. The CDR3 nucleotides are TGTGCCAGCAGCCCCAGGGTCTACCGCGAAGATACGCAGTATTTT. Its protein product is CASSPRVYREDTQYF. The variable domain in full, completed from reference TRBV11-2 and TRBJ2-3, reads EAGVAQSPRYKIIEKRQSVAFWCNPISGHATLYWYQQILGQGPKLLIQFQNNGVVDDSQLPKDRFSAERLKGVDSTLKIQPAKLEDSAVYLCASSPRVYREDTQYFGPGTRLTVL.

This clone has just a few counts. The chain links TRBV3-1 (or the pseudogene TRBV3-2) to TRBJ2-5, with D unresolved. The ends were cut back, 0 bases at V and 4 bases at J, with 3 bases in the middle. The CDR3 extends over 12 amino acids. CDR1 and CDR2 from the germline V gene are LGHDT and YNNKEL (reference sequence). CDR3: CASSQDLETQYF. The CDR3 DNA sequence: TGTGCCAGCAGCCAAGATTTAGAGACCCAGTACTTC.

The chain combines TRBV5-1 with TRBJ1-1, with 10 bases identical to TRBD1. The CDR3 length is 15 residues. The ends lost 0 bases at V and 6 bases at J; junction bases unmatched: 5. Germline V gives CDR1 SGHRS, CDR2 YFSETQ. The CDR3: CASSLGDRGSAEAFF. CDR3 nucleotide sequence: TGCGCCAGCAGCTTGGGGGACAGGGGTTCGGCTGAAGCTTTCTTT. Full variable domain (rest looked up from reference TRBV5-1 and TRBJ1-1): KAGVTQTPRYLIKTRGQQVTLSCSPISGHRSVSWYQQTPGQGLQFLFEYFSETQRNKGNFPGRFSGRQFSNSRSEMNVSTLELGDSALYLCASSLGDRGSAEAFFGQGTRLTVV.

The V gene is TRBV30, the J gene TRBJ1-5; the D is unclear. Between the trimmed V and J ends, which lost 0 bases and 7 bases, there was a span of 10 bases. The CDR3 is made up of 13 amino acids. Per germline, CDR1 GTSNPN and CDR2 SVGIG (reference sequence). The chain's CDR3 is CAWSVTYGQPQHF. CDR3 in DNA: TGTGCCTGGAGTGTGACCTATGGACAGCCCCAGCATTTT.

The rearrangement joins TRBV10-3 to TRBJ1-4; tentative D call: TRBD1 (5 bases). This CDR3 comprises 18 residues. The V gene lost 2 bases and the J gene lost 6 bases, with 22 bases spanning the gap. Germline V gives CDR1 ENHRY, CDR2 SYGVKD. CDR3 sequence reads: CAISERDLASLPDEKLFF. CDR3 coding DNA: TGTGCCATCAGTGAGAGGGACCTTGCCTCCCTACCGGATGAAAAACTGTTTTTT.

The rearrangement links TRBV6-1 to TRBJ2-4; 12 bases line up with TRBD2. The trim removed 1 base at V and 2 bases at J, leaving 9 bases unmatched. The CDR3 consists of 19 residues. The germline V gene encodes CDR1 MNHNS and CDR2 SASEGT. CDR3 amino acids: CASSEVSSGRAGTKNIQYF. For the CDR3, the DNA is TGTGCCAGCAGTGAAGTGTCTAGCGGGAGGGCCGGGACCAAAAACATTCAGTACTTC.

The chain joins TRBV7-9 to TRBJ2-7, with D tentatively TRBD1 or TRBD2 (5 bases each). The length of the CDR3 is 14 residues. Trimming shortened V by 5 bases and J by 3 bases, and 14 bases separated the two germline ends. Germline V gene data show CDR1 as SEHNR and CDR2 as FQNEAQ (reference sequence). The chain's CDR3 is CASSQPGPYYEQYF. The CDR3 DNA is TGTGCCAGCAGCCAACCGGGACCGTACTACGAGCAGTACTTC.

The chain has TRBV5-1 and TRBJ1-1; D gene ambiguous. CDR3 length: 14 amino acids. V was cut by 0 bases and J by 0 bases, with 6 bases left in between. Looked up from germline, CDR1 is SGHRS and CDR2 is YFSETQ. The chain's CDR3 is CASSLVPVNTEAFF. As DNA, the CDR3 is TGCGCCAGCAGCTTGGTACCGGTGAACACTGAAGCTTTCTTT.

The rearrangement uses TRBV29-1 and TRBJ1-1, with D possibly matching TRBD1 (5 bases). V dropped 3 bases and J dropped 0 bases, with 11 bases sitting between them. The CDR3 is made up of 14 amino acids. Germline values: CDR1 SQVTM, CDR2 ANQGSEA. For the CDR3, the DNA is TGCAGCGTTGACATTACAGGCATGAACACTGAAGCTTTCTTT. It specifies CSVDITGMNTEAFF.

The V and J genes are TRBV19 and TRBJ2-7; D might be TRBD1 or TRBD2, each matching 5 bases. Germline-derived CDR1 and CDR2 are LNHDA and SQIVND (reference sequence). The CDR3 length is 14 residues. Trimming pared 6 bases from V and 2 bases from J, leaving 14 bases between. The chain's CDR3 is CASRGFGDPYEQYF. As DNA, the CDR3 is TGTGCCAGTAGGGGGTTCGGGGACCCCTACGAGCAGTACTTC.

This chain links TRBV5-1 with TRBJ2-2; no reliable D call. V was trimmed by 0 bases and J by 1 base, leaving 10 bases between them. Germline assignment: CDR1 SGHRS and CDR2 YFSETQ. The CDR3 is 16 residues long. The CDR3 is CASSLGAVKNTGELFF. Written as DNA, the CDR3 is TGCGCCAGCAGCTTGGGTGCAGTGAAGAACACCGGGGAGCTGTTTTTT.

The chain carries TRBV5-4 and TRBJ2-2; possible D gene TRBD2, 5 bases. Germline assignment: CDR1 SGHNT and CDR2 YYREEE (reference sequence). V was cut by 4 bases and J by 0 bases, with 16 bases left in between. This CDR3 spans 17 amino acids. This CDR3 reads CASSPRTGFANTGELFF. CDR3 sequence (DNA): TGTGCCAGCAGCCCGCGGACGGGGTTCGCGAACACCGGGGAGCTGTTTTTT. Variable domain in full (rest from reference TRBV5-4 and TRBJ2-2): ETGVTQSPTHLIKTRGQQVTLRCSSQSGHNTVSWYQQALGQGPQFIFQYYREEENGRGNFPPRFSGLQFPNYSSELNVNALELDDSALYLCASSPRTGFANTGELFFGEGSRLTVL.

This clone appeared a single time. The chain couples TRBV6-6 to TRBJ2-7; D is ambiguous. Trimming removed 0 bases from V and 6 bases from J, with 9 bases in between. The CDR3 has 13 residues. Per germline, CDR1 MNHNY and CDR2 SVGAGI (reference sequence). The CDR3 nucleotides read TGTGCCAGCAGTTACTCCCTTGGTGGCGAGCAGTACTTC. Residues: CASSYSLGGEQYF.

CDR3 protein: CASSFRTAGTYEQYF. Here the CDR3 DNA reads TGTGCCAGCAGCTTCAGGACCGCCGGCACCTACGAGCAGTACTTC. The genes are TRBV7-9 and TRBJ2-7, with D unclear. Trimming took off 3 bases at V and 2 bases at J, with 14 bases between the two ends. The CDR3 loop spans 15 amino acids. Germline assignment: CDR1 SEHNR and CDR2 FQNEAQ (reference sequence).

This chain joins TRBV11-3 and TRBJ2-3; TRBD1 is a possible D gene (5 bases). V dropped 3 bases and J dropped 1 base, with 8 bases sitting between them. Germline V gene data show CDR1 as SGHNT and CDR2 as YENEEA. The CDR3 is 14 amino acids. Here the CDR3 reads CASSFGRGTDTQYF. CDR3 in DNA: TGTGCCAGCAGCTTTGGCAGGGGCACAGATACGCAGTATTTT.

The chain uses TRBV5-1 and TRBJ2-3; D is possibly TRBD2 (5 bases). The CDR3 runs to 13 residues. In germline, CDR1 is SGHRS, CDR2 YFSETQ. V shed 2 bases and J shed 4 bases, with 8 bases lying between them. CDR3 sequence: CASSLEEADTQYF. The CDR3 DNA follows: TGCGCCAGCAGCTTAGAGGAGGCAGATACGCAGTATTTT. Based on the CDR3 plus reference TRBV5-1 and TRBJ2-3, the full variable domain is KAGVTQTPRYLIKTRGQQVTLSCSPISGHRSVSWYQQTPGQGLQFLFEYFSETQRNKGNFPGRFSGRQFSNSRSEMNVSTLELGDSALYLCASSLEEADTQYFGPGTRLTVL.

The chain joins TRBV30 to TRBJ2-1; TRBD2 is a possible D gene (6 bases). The ends were cut back, 5 bases at V and 5 bases at J, with 10 bases in the middle. This CDR3 has 12 residues. Germline CDR1 and CDR2: GTSNPN and SVGIG (reference sequence). The CDR3 nucleotides are TGTGCCTGGGGGGGGTTGAACAATGAGCAGTTCTTC. Its protein product is CAWGGLNNEQFF.

The V and J genes are TRBV15 and TRBJ2-5; a weak D match, TRBD2 (5 bases). This CDR3 has 15 residues. Trimming stripped 0 bases from V and 5 bases from J, with 13 bases between. CDR1 LNHNV and CDR2 YYDKDF come from the germline V gene (reference sequence). In DNA form, the CDR3 reads TGTGCCACCAGCAGAGATGACGGGATAGGGGAGACCCAGTACTTC. As protein: CATSRDDGIGETQYF.

The chain has TRBV19 and TRBJ2-2, with D tentatively TRBD1 (5 bases). Germline V CDR1 and CDR2: LNHDA, SQIVND (reference sequence). V was pared by 1 base and J by 7 bases, with 13 bases between. There are 15 residues in the CDR3. The CDR3 nucleotides read TGTGCCAGTAGTATAGGACGACAGCGTTTCGGGGAGCTGTTTTTT. It is translated as CASSIGRQRFGELFF.

The J gene is TRBJ2-1, the V gene TRBV5-4; the match to TRBD2 covers 8 bases. The junction had 1 base not matched to a gene; V was cut back by 1 base and J by 4 bases. CDR3 size: 14 residues. The V gene's germline CDR1 is SGHNT and CDR2 YYREEE (reference sequence). The CDR3 is CASSLRLAYNEQFF. The CDR3, as DNA: TGTGCCAGCAGCTTGCGACTAGCGTACAATGAGCAGTTCTTC.

V gene TRBV4-2 combines with J gene TRBJ1-1, with unresolved D. There are 16 residues in the CDR3. CDR1 is LGHNA and CDR2 is YNFKEQ in the germline V gene. V lost 4 bases and J 0 bases, leaving 15 bases between the germline ends. CDR3: CASSPDPGDMNTEAFF. As DNA, the CDR3 is TGTGCCAGCAGCCCAGACCCAGGTGACATGAACACTGAAGCTTTCTTT.

About this clone itself: A much larger clonotype is one base distant, so this may be a read error. J is TRBJ1-1 and V is TRBV5-4; D is unresolved. Per germline, CDR1 SGHNT and CDR2 YYREEE (reference sequence). The CDR3 has 11 residues. V was shortened by 5 bases and J by 1 base, with 3 bases between the two germline ends. The CDR3 DNA reads TGTGCCAGCAGACAGAACACTGAAGCTTTCTTT. This translates into CASRQNTEAFF.

CDR3 loop: CASSQVYRGSNQPQHF. The CDR3 nucleotides are TGCGCCAGCAGCCAAGTATACAGGGGGAGCAATCAGCCCCAGCATTTT. The chain employs TRBV4-1 and TRBJ1-5; 8 bases are a match to TRBD1. Germline lookup yields CDR1 MGHRA and CDR2 YSYEKL. V lost 1 base and J lost 1; bases outside the gene matches: 3. The CDR3 length is 16 residues.

The V and J genes are TRBV19 and TRBJ1-1, with D unclear. The germline gives CDR1 LNHDA, CDR2 SQIVND (reference sequence). The CDR3 covers 17 residues. Deletions cut 0 bases from V and 1 base from J, with 15 bases between. For the CDR3, the DNA is TGTGCCAGTAGTATAGAACATGCCGGCTCTTCGAACACTGAAGCTTTCTTT. The encoded protein is CASSIEHAGSSNTEAFF.

The CDR3: CASSYYSPYLHNEQFF. CDR3 DNA: TGTGCCAGCAGTTACTACAGCCCGTATCTACACAATGAGCAGTTCTTC. V is TRBV27 and J is TRBJ2-1; unclear D gene. Germline CDR1 MNHEY, CDR2 SMNVEV (reference sequence). The V end lost 4 bases, the J end lost 5 bases, and 18 bases lay between the germline ends. The CDR3 has 16 amino acids.

The CDR3, as DNA: TGTGCCAGCAGGCTCTACTCGGGGTCGGACAATGAGCAGTTCTTC. This translates into CASRLYSGSDNEQFF. This chain connects TRBV6-5 to TRBJ2-1; tentatively, D is TRBD2 (5 bases). Trimming left V 6 bases short and J 5 bases short, with 17 bases between. Germline V CDR1 and CDR2: MNHEY, SVGAGI. The CDR3 has 15 residues.

V gene TRBV28 combines with J gene TRBJ2-5; maybe TRBD2 (5 bases). The CDR3 is 18 residues long. Trimming took 5 bases from V and 5 from J, leaving 27 bases between them. The V gene's germline CDR1 is MDHEN and CDR2 SYDVKM. CDR3 amino acids: CASSDPTGIVGVRETQYF. The CDR3 nucleotides are TGTGCCAGCAGTGACCCGACGGGGATAGTGGGAGTCCGTGAGACCCAGTACTTC. The full variable domain, rest sourced from reference TRBV28 and TRBJ2-5, is DVKVTQSSRYLVKRTGEKVFLECVQDMDHENMFWYRQDPGLGLRLIYFSYDVKMKEKGDIPEGYSVSREKKERFSLILESASTNQTSMYLCASSDPTGIVGVRETQYFGPGTRLLVL.